Listed below are T cell receptor beta chains from one sample, sequenced in a study of siplizumab effects on memory and regulatory T cells. Measured with immunoSEQ multiplex PCR; TCRdb has only the in-frame clones, and not every one. The sample includes over 85,000 clones, roughly 94% of them seen just once. Sample: non-Treg CD4+ T cells sorted from blood. The receptors come from a human donor in good health. CDR3s include the opening cysteine and the closing phenylalanine or tryptophan. D genes are given only for firm matches. The size of a clone is reported for some rows only, either as once, few or many, or as a class for expanded clones.

v_gene: TRBV5-8
d_gene: NA
j_gene: TRBJ1-1
abundance: NA
CDR3aa: CASSLLSRLGNTEAFF
CDR3nt: TGTGCCAGCAGCTTGCTTTCGAGGTTAGGGAACACTGAAGCTTTCTTT

v_gene: TRBV5-1
d_gene: TRBD1
j_gene: TRBJ2-2
abundance: NA
CDR3aa: CASSLQGTGVTGELFF
CDR3nt: TGCGCCAGCAGCTTACAAGGGACAGGGGTCACCGGGGAGCTGTTTTTT

v_gene: TRBV6-5
d_gene: NA
j_gene: TRBJ2-3
abundance: NA
CDR3aa: CASSYMGALGDTQYF
CDR3nt: TGTGCCAGCAGTTACATGGGGGCGCTCGGAGATACGCAGTATTTT

v_gene: TRBV6-5
d_gene: TRBD1
j_gene: TRBJ2-1
abundance: NA
CDR3aa: CASRSVGQGINEQFF
CDR3nt: TGTGCCAGCAGGTCCGTAGGACAGGGGATCAATGAGCAGTTCTTC

v_gene: TRBV30
d_gene: NA
j_gene: TRBJ1-3
abundance: NA
CDR3aa: CAWRNSLPLRGTIYF
CDR3nt: TGTGCCTGGCGAAATTCCTTGCCACTCCGAGGCACCATATATTTT

v_gene: TRBV10-3
d_gene: NA
j_gene: TRBJ2-3
abundance: NA
CDR3aa: CAISERLGLIGDTQYF
CDR3nt: TGTGCCATCAGTGAGAGGTTGGGATTGATCGGAGATACGCAGTATTTT

v_gene: TRBV25-1
d_gene: TRBD1
j_gene: TRBJ1-3
abundance: NA
CDR3aa: CASSATGQGAVGNTIYF
CDR3nt: TGTGCCAGCAGTGCTACGGGACAGGGGGCGGTTGGAAACACCATATATTTT

v_gene: TRBV10-3
d_gene: TRBD1
j_gene: TRBJ2-2
abundance: once
CDR3aa: CAISATGWGNTGELFF
CDR3nt: TGTGCCATCAGTGCGACAGGGTGGGGGAACACCGGGGAGCTGTTTTTT

v_gene: TRBV5-1
d_gene: TRBD2
j_gene: TRBJ2-1
abundance: once
CDR3aa: CASSLTSGLYNEQFF
CDR3nt: TGCGCCAGCAGCTTGACTAGCGGGCTTTACAATGAGCAGTTCTTC

v_gene: TRBV13
d_gene: NA
j_gene: TRBJ2-5
abundance: once
CDR3aa: CASRSGGPETQYF
CDR3nt: TGTGCCAGCAGGAGTGGAGGGCCAGAGACCCAGTACTTC

v_gene: TRBV11-2
d_gene: NA
j_gene: TRBJ1-1
abundance: NA
CDR3aa: CASSRNILGTEAFF
CDR3nt: TGTGCCAGCAGCAGAAATATATTGGGCACTGAAGCTTTCTTT

v_gene: TRBV6-1
d_gene: TRBD1
j_gene: TRBJ1-1
abundance: NA
CDR3aa: CASGRQGIEAFF
CDR3nt: TGTGCCAGCGGAAGACAGGGCATTGAAGCTTTCTTT

v_gene: TRBV5-1
d_gene: TRBD2
j_gene: TRBJ2-1
abundance: NA
CDR3aa: CASSKGLAGAHFSGNEQFF
CDR3nt: TGCGCCAGCAGCAAGGGACTAGCGGGAGCGCATTTTTCTGGCAATGAGCAGTTCTTC

v_gene: TRBV30
d_gene: NA
j_gene: TRBJ1-4
abundance: NA
CDR3aa: CAWSGARTNEKLFF
CDR3nt: TGTGCCTGGAGTGGGGCCCGAACTAATGAAAAACTGTTTTTT

v_gene: TRBV6-5
d_gene: TRBD2
j_gene: TRBJ2-1
abundance: NA
CDR3aa: CASSIQASGPNEQFF
CDR3nt: TGTGCCAGCAGTATCCAAGCTAGCGGGCCAAATGAGCAGTTCTTC